Below, one T cell receptor beta chain is given with its context. Its antigen is unidentified. The V end was cut by 7 bases, the J end by 7 bases, with 20 bases between. Germline V lookup: CDR1 MNHNS, CDR2 SASEGT. CDR3 length: 14 residues. These data originate in a study of T cell repertoires in cytomegalovirus infection. For the study at large: Matching HLA type and CMV infection were both indicated by public TCR beta signatures.

Points from the study as a whole: HLA-C-restricted, CMV-specific TCR beta clonotypes were dominant ex vivo.

TCRdb passed the reads through MiXCR, listing each CDR3 protein once. This table has about 270,000 distinct CDR3 sequences, roughly a fifth appearing once. The sample here was cultured PBMCs, taken from culture after CMV antigen stimulation. The chain joins TRBV6-1 to TRBJ2-7; either TRBD1 or TRBD2 may supply D (5 bases each). The receptor's source is a human donor in good health (CMV status not recorded). Some clones in this sample may be carry-over from other donors' samples. The CDR3 sequence: CASNLGTALWEQYF. The CDR3 DNA reads as TGTGCCAGCAATTTGGGGACCGCGCTGTGGGAGCAGTACTTC.